This T cell receptor beta chain comes out of a study of T cells generated in artificial thymic organoids (dated by TCRdb to 2017 to 2019). About the full investigation: In some experiments, thymic T cells were further FACS-purified to deplete CD4 immature single positive or double positive precursors. The TCR alpha and beta CDR3 repertoires of CD8 single positive T cells derived from in vitro artificial thymic organoids were compared with those of thymic and peripheral blood naive CD8 T cells. Displayed repertoire sequencing data were described as representative of three independent experiments.

Separate semi-nested PCR amplifications were run for the TCRalpha and TCRbeta libraries, using Advantage 2 and reverse primers located in the TRAC or TRBC constant regions. The amount of total RNA used for first-strand cDNA synthesis ranged from roughly 3.5 to 500 ng. TCR cDNA libraries were made by 5'-RACE with the SMARTer PCR cDNA Synthesis kit, using a poly-dT primer for first-strand synthesis. Each semi-nested reverse primer in the constant region carried a 5-nucleotide sample-specific barcode, and the resulting products were cleaned up with the Zymo DNA Clean and Concentrator-5 kit. Up to ten barcoded samples were pooled, ligated to Illumina adaptors and sequenced on an Illumina MiSeq as 2 x 150 bp paired-end reads. Turning to the authors' computational methods: Demultiplexed reads were aligned with BLAT to a custom library of all human TRAV, TRAJ, TRBV, TRBD and TRBJ combinations from IMGT. The best BLAT hits were picked using pslCDnaFilter (-maxAligns=1, -ignoreIntrons), and custom Perl scripts were used to calculate clonotype frequencies. TCRdb redid the processing of the public reads, applying fastp at Q25 and MiXCR, and retained in-frame beta chains. Every distinct CDR3 protein forms one entry, paired with its most common genes and DNA. TCRdb, not the authors, supplied the V and J calls. Recorded for this sample are some 8,000 distinct CDR3 sequences; 18% of them occurred a single time. The ten largest clonotypes hold 1.4% of the sample.

Enrichment of primary CD8+ T cells was done with magnetic beads from the Miltenyi CD8+ T cell Isolation Kit. Organoid and thymic CD3+TCRalphabeta+CD8 single positive T cells were FACS sorted before RNA extraction. For each sample, total RNA was purified from approximately 40,000 to 200,000 sorted cells using the RNeasy Micro kit, and RNA quality was checked on an Agilent RNA 6000 Nano chip. Thymic fragments were dissected, disrupted by pipetting and filtered through a 70 um strainer so that thymocytes were released. General study outcomes and caveats: Organoid-derived CD8 single positive T cells showed physiological TCR clonotype diversity comparable to thymic and blood naive CD8 T cells.

Note on this clonotype: This clone's antigen is unknown. It may be a read error: a sequence one base away is much more abundant.

CDR1 and CDR2 are drawn from the germline V gene: MNHEY, SVGAGI. The cysteine opens and the phenylalanine closes a CDR3 of 18 amino acids. Of all the DNA, just the CDR3 is kept, 54 bases in frame from base 1. The TCR comes from a human donor who gave cord blood stem cells for thymic organoid culture, a cardiac surgery patient who gave postnatal thymus, or a blood donor (not recorded which). Sample: naive CD8+ T cells from the thymus. The cell subset or site tag for this specimen amounts to: CD3+TCRalphabeta+CD8SP T cells; for blood, CD45RO-CCR7+ naive CD8+ T cells. Recombination connected TRBV6-5 to TRBJ2-2; TRBD2 agrees with 9 junctional bases. The sequenced DNA: TGTGCCAGCAGTTACCCCGGTAGCGGGAGTTGGAGCACCGGGGAGCCGTTTTTT. The translation is CASSYPGSGSWSTGEPFF.